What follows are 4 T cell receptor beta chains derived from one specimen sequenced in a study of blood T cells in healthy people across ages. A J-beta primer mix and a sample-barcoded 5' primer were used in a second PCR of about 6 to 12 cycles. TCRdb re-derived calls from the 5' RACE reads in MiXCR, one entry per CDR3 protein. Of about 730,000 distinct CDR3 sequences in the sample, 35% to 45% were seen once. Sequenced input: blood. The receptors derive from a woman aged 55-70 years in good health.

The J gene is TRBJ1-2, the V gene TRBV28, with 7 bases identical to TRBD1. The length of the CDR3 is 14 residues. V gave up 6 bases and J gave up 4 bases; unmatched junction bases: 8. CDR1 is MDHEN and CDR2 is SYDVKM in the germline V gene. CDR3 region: CASRYRGDTYGYTF. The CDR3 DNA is TGTGCCAGCAGATACAGGGGAGATACCTATGGCTACACCTTC.

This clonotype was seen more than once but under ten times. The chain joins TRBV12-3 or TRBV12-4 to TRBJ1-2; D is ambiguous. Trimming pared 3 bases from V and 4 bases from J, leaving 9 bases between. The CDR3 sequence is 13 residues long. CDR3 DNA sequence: TGTGCCAGCAGTTTTGAGGGCGGCTATGGCTACACCTTC. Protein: CASSFEGGYGYTF.

The chain's CDR3 is CASSEGAKYEQYF. The CDR3 DNA follows: TGCGCCAGCAGCGAGGGCGCTAAGTACGAGCAGTACTTC. V and J are TRBV4-1 and TRBJ2-7; weak D call: TRBD2 (5 bases). With 5 bases removed from V and 4 bases from J, the gap between germline ends came to 12 bases. This CDR3 has 13 amino acids. Germline V gene sequence: CDR1 MGHRA, CDR2 YSYEKL.

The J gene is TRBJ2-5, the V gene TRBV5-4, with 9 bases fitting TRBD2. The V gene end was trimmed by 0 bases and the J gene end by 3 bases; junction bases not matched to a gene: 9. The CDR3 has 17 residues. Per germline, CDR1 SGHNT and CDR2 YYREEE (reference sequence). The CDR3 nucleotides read TGTGCCAGCAGCTTGGTCTCGGGACTAGCACGTGAAGAGACCCAGTACTTC. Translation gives CASSLVSGLAREETQYF.